What follows are 8 T cell receptor beta chains derived from one specimen sequenced in a study of blood T cell repertoires in COVID-19. Assay: immunoSEQ multiplex PCR; the TCRdb copy retains only in-frame clones and omits some. The repertoire includes approximately 260,000 clones, 80% to 90% of them detected once, and around 9.6% sits in the top ten. Sequencing input: peripheral blood. These receptors all stem from an older woman with COVID-19, enrolled during active disease.

J is TRBJ1-2 and V is TRBV5-4; D is perhaps TRBD1 (6 bases). The CDR3 runs to 13 residues. V dropped 4 bases and J dropped 4 bases, with 11 bases sitting between them. Per the germline V gene, CDR1 is SGHNT and CDR2 is YYREEE (reference sequence). CDR3 residues: CASSPGEGYGYTF. DNA of the CDR3: TGTGCCAGCAGCCCAGGGGAGGGCTATGGCTACACCTTC.

In this sample, this clone turned up once. V gene TRBV13 combines with J gene TRBJ2-3; D not resolved. This CDR3 contains 12 residues. The germline CDR1 and CDR2 sequences are PRHDT and FYEKMQ (reference sequence). Trimming took 3 bases from V and 2 from J, leaving 3 bases between them. The CDR3 reads CASSFYTDTQYF. The CDR3 DNA reads as TGTGCCAGCAGCTTCTACACAGATACGCAGTATTTT.

CDR3 amino acids: CASSPPRAGVTEAFF. In DNA, the CDR3 is TGTGCCAGCTCACCACCTCGGGCCGGGGTCACTGAAGCTTTCTTT. The V gene is TRBV18, the J gene TRBJ1-1; D gene uncertain. Germline V lookup: CDR1 KGHSH, CDR2 LQKENI. Trimming removed 0 bases from V and 4 bases from J, with 12 bases in between. This CDR3 region has 15 residues.

This chain uses TRBV5-1 with TRBJ2-7, with 9 bases fitting TRBD1. The CDR3 runs 15 residues. The J segment lost 5 bases and the V segment lost 0 bases, leaving 6 bases of the junction unmatched. The germline CDR1 and CDR2 sequences are SGHRS and YFSETQ. CDR3 in DNA: TGCGCCAGCAGCTTGGAGGGACAGGGTACCCACGAGCAGTACTTC. Translated: CASSLEGQGTHEQYF.

The V and J genes are TRBV28 and TRBJ1-1; D is unclear. CDR1 is MDHEN, CDR2 SYDVKM, per germline. The length of the CDR3 is 14 residues. Trimming removed 6 bases at V and 6 bases at J, with 17 bases between. The CDR3 spells CASRPQGPRAEAFF. The CDR3 DNA sequence: TGTGCCAGCAGGCCTCAAGGGCCGAGGGCTGAAGCTTTCTTT.

The CDR3 spells CASSPQQGRGTEAFF. The CDR3, as DNA: TGTGCCAGCTCACCACAACAGGGCAGGGGTACTGAAGCTTTCTTT. V and J are TRBV18 and TRBJ1-1; maybe TRBD1 (6 bases). The germline V gene has CDR1 KGHSH and CDR2 LQKENI. The CDR3 runs 15 residues. The V gene lost 1 base and the J gene lost 5 bases, with 14 bases spanning the gap. The variable domain in full, with the rest retrieved from reference TRBV18 and TRBJ1-1, is NAGVMQNPRHLVRRRGQEARLRCSPMKGHSHVYWYRQLPEEGLKFMVYLQKENIIDESGMPKERFSAEFPKEGPSILRIQQVVRGDSAAYFCASSPQQGRGTEAFFGQGTRLTVV.

V is TRBV7-9 and J is TRBJ1-2, with 9 bases identical to TRBD1. This CDR3 is built from 11 residues. The germline gives CDR1 SEHNR, CDR2 FQNEAQ (reference sequence). The V gene end was trimmed by 5 bases and the J gene end by 8 bases; junction bases not matched to a gene: 0. The CDR3 bases are TGTGCCAGCAGCGGACAGGGGGGCTACACCTTC. Residues: CASSGQGGYTF.

The chain has TRBV5-1 and TRBJ2-3; D gene uncertain. Germline CDR1 is SGHRS and CDR2 is YFSETQ. V was cut by 5 bases and J by 1 base, with 5 bases left in between. The CDR3 is 12 amino acids. The CDR3 DNA is TGCGCCAGCAGAGAGGGCACAGATACGCAGTATTTT. Its protein product is CASREGTDTQYF.